Listed below are T cell receptor beta chains from one sample, sequenced in a study of cytomegalovirus exposure and HLA in healthy donors. Libraries were prepared by immunoSEQ multiplex PCR; TCRdb keeps only in-frame clonotypes and omits some of them. Of tens of thousands of clones in the sample, roughly two thirds are singletons; the top ten hold 5.4%. The sample taken for sequencing was PBMCs. The receptor set was obtained from a man aged 45-65 years in good health and CMV-seronegative. Each CDR3 is given with its conserved first and last residue. The D gene is left open where the match is weak. A clone size is listed for some rows: how often the clone was seen (once, few, many), or a class if it is expanded.

J,size,D,V,CDR3,DNA
TRBJ2-6,NA,TRBD2,TRBV10-3,CAISESWTSGGASISGANVLTF,TGTGCCATCAGTGAGTCGTGGACTAGCGGGGGGGCATCGATCTCTGGGGCCAACGTCCTGACTTTC
TRBJ1-1,NA,NA,TRBV5-4,CASKPGQNTEAFF,TGTGCCAGCAAGCCGGGACAGAACACTGAAGCTTTCTTT
TRBJ1-1,NA,NA,TRBV10-3,CAISEPHLSAEAFF,TGTGCCATCAGTGAGCCCCACCTTTCGGCTGAAGCTTTCTTT
TRBJ1-1,once,TRBD1,TRBV25-1,CASSTRTGSGTEAFF,TGTGCCAGCAGTACCCGGACAGGGTCCGGGACTGAAGCTTTCTTT
TRBJ2-3,NA,NA,TRBV25-1,CASTEGGTDTQYF,TGTGCCAGCACCGAGGGAGGCACAGATACGCAGTATTTT
TRBJ2-7,NA,NA,TRBV7-9,CSSSRTLNGPAQYF,TGTTCCAGCAGCCGAACTTTGAACGGTCCTGCTCAGTACTTC
TRBJ2-5,NA,NA,TRBV19,CASSVDSTSIFETQYF,TGTGCCAGTAGTGTCGACAGCACCTCGATCTTCGAGACCCAGTACTTC
TRBJ2-6,few,NA,TRBV19,CASSISRGAAGANVLTF,TGTGCCAGTAGTATCAGTCGGGGGGCTGCTGGGGCCAACGTCCTGACTTTC
TRBJ1-5,few,NA,TRBV6-1,CASTLRNNQPQHF,TGTGCCAGCACCCTGAGGAATAATCAGCCCCAGCATTTT
TRBJ1-2,NA,TRBD1,TRBV30,CALNNRGGGDYGYTF,TGTGCCCTAAACAACAGGGGCGGCGGAGACTATGGCTACACCTTC
TRBJ2-7,once,TRBD1,TRBV13,CASRETGESYEQYF,TGTGCCAGCAGGGAGACAGGGGAATCCTACGAGCAGTACTTC
TRBJ1-5,once,NA,TRBV5-1,CASSPNPGGMGQPQHF,TGCGCCAGCAGCCCCAACCCCGGGGGGATGGGTCAGCCCCAGCATTTT